The rows below give T cell receptor beta chains drawn from one sample of a study of blood T cells in healthy people across ages. TCRdb recomputed calls from the 5' RACE reads with MiXCR, one row per CDR3 protein. The table includes 1.5 million to 2 million distinct CDR3 sequences, approximately 32% detected once. Sequenced: blood. The receptors stem from a woman aged 25 to 39 in good health. CDR3s include the opening cysteine and the closing phenylalanine or tryptophan. The D gene is left open where the match is weak. Expanded clones get a size class; other rows say once, few or many, or leave the size out.

j_call clone_size v_call d_call cdr3_aa cdr3_nt
TRBJ2-7 few TRBV2 TRBD1 CASTSRDRGRVYEQYF TGTGCCAGCACTAGCCGGGACAGGGGTAGGGTCTACGAGCAGTACTTC
TRBJ2-7 few TRBV20-1 TRBD2 CSARDHGTSGSYEQYF TGCAGTGCTAGGGACCACGGGACTAGCGGGTCGTACGAGCAGTACTTC
TRBJ2-3 many TRBV29-1 TRBD1 CSDRGQGVADTQYF TGCAGCGACCGAGGACAGGGGGTCGCCGATACGCAGTATTTT
TRBJ2-1 . TRBV12-5 . CAGGSPPNEQFF TGTGCTGGTGGTTCCCCGCCCAATGAGCAGTTCTTC
TRBJ2-7 . TRBV2 . CASSDLAQTYEQYF TGTGCCAGCAGTGACCTAGCGCAGACCTACGAGCAGTACTTC
TRBJ2-1 . TRBV12-3/TRBV12-4 . CASSLSLNEQFF TGTGCCAGCAGTTTGAGTCTGAATGAGCAGTTCTTC
TRBJ2-5 . TRBV14 TRBD2 CASSPQEGLVVTQYF TGTGCCAGCAGCCCACAGGAGGGACTAGTGGTGACCCAGTACTTC
TRBJ2-3 many TRBV20-1 TRBD2 CSATVPLTSGGLADTQYF TGCAGTGCGACAGTACCTCTGACTAGCGGGGGGCTGGCAGATACGCAGTATTTT
TRBJ2-5 few TRBV20-1 TRBD2 CSARDRVLAGETQYF TGCAGTGCCAGGGATAGGGTGCTAGCGGGGGAGACCCAGTACTTC
TRBJ1-2 . TRBV2 . CASSKGGNYGYTF TGTGCCAGCAGCAAGGGGGGAAACTATGGCTACACCTTC
TRBJ2-5 many TRBV29-1 . CSVEGTSFSTQYF TGCAGCGTTGAGGGTACTAGCTTCTCGACCCAGTACTTC
TRBJ2-5 . TRBV4-1 TRBD2 CASSQGPGLQETQYF TGCGCCAGCAGCCAAGGACCGGGACTACAAGAGACCCAGTACTTC
TRBJ2-3 once TRBV27 TRBD2 CASSLVGLAHTDTQYF TGTGCCAGCAGTTTAGTGGGACTAGCGCACACAGATACGCAGTATTTT
TRBJ2-5 few TRBV7-6 TRBD2 CASSSPLAGGRETQYF TGTGCCAGCAGCTCACCACTAGCGGGAGGTCGAGAGACCCAGTACTTC
TRBJ2-2 . TRBV5-6 . CASSSDRRKRNTGELFF TGTGCCAGCAGCTCCGACAGGCGGAAACGGAACACCGGGGAGCTGTTTTTT
TRBJ1-1 . TRBV2 . CASSIGTSEAFF TGTGCCAGCAGTATCGGGACTTCAGAAGCTTTCTTT
TRBJ2-3 . TRBV5-1 . CASSLGGSMGDTQYF TGCGCCAGCAGCTTGGGTGGTAGCATGGGCGATACGCAGTATTTT
TRBJ1-2 few TRBV12-3/TRBV12-4 TRBD1 CASTRQGTPNYGYTF TGTGCCAGCACCAGACAGGGGACTCCTAACTATGGCTACACCTTC
TRBJ2-3 few TRBV15 . CATSSTPRGPDTQYF TGTGCCACCAGCAGTACCCCAAGGGGCCCAGATACGCAGTATTTT
TRBJ2-3 few TRBV20-1 TRBD2 CSAEERGGSRYTQYF TGCAGTGCTGAAGAGCGGGGGGGCTCGAGATATACGCAGTATTTT
TRBJ1-6 few TRBV9 TRBD1 CASSVPRTGQNSPLHF TGTGCCAGCAGCGTACCTCGGACAGGGCAGAATTCACCCCTCCACTTT
TRBJ1-1 . TRBV9 . CASSVSQDTEAFF TGTGCCAGCAGCGTAAGTCAGGACACTGAAGCTTTCTTT
TRBJ1-2 . TRBV11-2 TRBD1 CASSQDRPYGYTF TGTGCCAGCAGCCAGGACAGGCCTTATGGCTACACCTTC
TRBJ2-1 few TRBV30 . CAWSALNEQFF TGTGCCTGGTCGGCCTTAAATGAGCAGTTCTTC
TRBJ1-2 . TRBV6-5 . CASSRSLSRANYGYTF TGTGCCAGCAGTAGGTCACTGTCTCGGGCTAACTATGGCTACACCTTC
TRBJ1-2 many TRBV20-1 TRBD1 CSASDRDNYGYTF TGCAGTGCTAGTGACAGGGATAACTATGGCTACACCTTC
TRBJ2-1 . TRBV2 TRBD2 CASSPAGLATNEQFF TGTGCCAGCAGTCCTGCGGGACTAGCTACCAATGAGCAGTTCTTC
TRBJ2-7 many TRBV5-1 TRBD2 CASRELAAPSYEQYF TGCGCCAGCAGGGAGCTAGCGGCCCCTTCCTACGAGCAGTACTTC
TRBJ1-4 . TRBV6-5 . CASSYSYNEKLFF TGTGCCAGCAGTTACTCGTATAATGAAAAACTGTTTTTT
TRBJ2-7 . TRBV20-1 . CSAREDHRIHEQYF TGCAGTGCTAGAGAGGACCATAGGATCCACGAGCAGTACTTC
TRBJ1-5 . TRBV20-1 . CSARAKQGRQPQHF TGCAGTGCTAGGGCTAAACAGGGAAGGCAGCCCCAGCATTTT
TRBJ1-2 . TRBV7-2 . CASSLPYFSLTGYGYTF TGTGCCAGCAGCTTACCATATTTCTCCCTCACAGGGTATGGCTACACCTTC
TRBJ1-2 . TRBV3-1 TRBD1 CASSQEVSVGRGHHGYTF TGTGCCAGCAGCCAAGAAGTTTCGGTGGGCAGGGGGCATCATGGCTACACCTTC
TRBJ2-7 . TRBV28 TRBD1 CASERQGGYEQYF TGTGCCAGCGAAAGACAGGGGGGCTACGAGCAGTACTTC
TRBJ2-7 few TRBV29-1 TRBD1 CSAGQGLHEQYF TGCAGCGCCGGACAGGGGCTGCACGAGCAGTACTTC
TRBJ2-1 few TRBV7-9 . CASSLGLGADNEQFF TGTGCCAGCAGCTTAGGCTTGGGAGCGGACAATGAGCAGTTCTTC
TRBJ2-7 . TRBV28 . CAGSSLGESGEQYF TGTGCCGGCAGTTCATTAGGTGAATCGGGAGAGCAGTACTTC
TRBJ2-7 . TRBV5-1 . CASSPGLLVAYEQYF TGCGCCAGCAGCCCGGGACTTCTGGTAGCCTACGAGCAGTACTTC
TRBJ1-1 . TRBV7-3 . CASGLTGGSTEAFF TGTGCCAGCGGCTTAACGGGTGGGAGCACTGAAGCTTTCTTT
TRBJ2-3 few TRBV20-1 . CSARRGDGMDTQYF TGCAGTGCTAGGCGCGGGGATGGGATGGATACGCAGTATTTT
TRBJ1-1 . TRBV7-9 . CASSPSRTEAFF TGTGCCAGCAGCCCATCCAGGACTGAAGCTTTCTTT
TRBJ1-6 . TRBV11-2 . CASSFGPLTGHNSPLHF TGTGCCAGCAGCTTTGGTCCGCTCACAGGGCATAATTCACCCCTCCACTTT
TRBJ2-3 few TRBV7-6 TRBD1 CASSQPPGQSTDTQYF TGTGCCAGCAGCCAACCTCCGGGACAGTCCACAGATACGCAGTATTTT
TRBJ2-7 few TRBV20-1 . CSAERSGFSDEQYF TGCAGTGCTGAGAGATCTGGGTTTTCCGACGAGCAGTACTTC